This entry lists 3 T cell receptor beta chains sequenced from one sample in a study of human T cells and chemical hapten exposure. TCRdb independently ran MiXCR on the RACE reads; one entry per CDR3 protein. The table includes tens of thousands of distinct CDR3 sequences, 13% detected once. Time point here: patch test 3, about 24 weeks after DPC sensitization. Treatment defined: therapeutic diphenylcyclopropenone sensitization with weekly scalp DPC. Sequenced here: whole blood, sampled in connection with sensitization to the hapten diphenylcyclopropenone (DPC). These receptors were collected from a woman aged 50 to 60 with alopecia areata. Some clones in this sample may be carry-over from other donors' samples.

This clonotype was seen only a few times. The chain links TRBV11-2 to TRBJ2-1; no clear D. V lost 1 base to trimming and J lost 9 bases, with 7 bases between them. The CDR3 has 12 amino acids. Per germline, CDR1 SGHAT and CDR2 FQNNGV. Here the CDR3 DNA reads TGTGCCAGCAGCTTAGTGTTGGTTGAGCAGTTCTTC. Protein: CASSLVLVEQFF.

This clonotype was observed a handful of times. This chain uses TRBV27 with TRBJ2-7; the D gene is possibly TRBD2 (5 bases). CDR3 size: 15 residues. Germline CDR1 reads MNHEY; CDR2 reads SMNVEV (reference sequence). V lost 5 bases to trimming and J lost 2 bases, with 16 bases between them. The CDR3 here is CASSASGIRPYEQYF. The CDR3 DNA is TGTGCCAGCAGTGCCTCGGGGATTAGGCCCTACGAGCAGTACTTC.

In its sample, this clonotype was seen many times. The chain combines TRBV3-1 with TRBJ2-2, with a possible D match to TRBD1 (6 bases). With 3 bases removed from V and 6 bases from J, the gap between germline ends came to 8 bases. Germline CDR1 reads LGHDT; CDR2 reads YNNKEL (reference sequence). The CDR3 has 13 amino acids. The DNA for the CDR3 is TGTGCCAGCAGCCAGGGGGCATCCGGGGAGCTGTTTTTT. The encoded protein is CASSQGASGELFF.